This T cell receptor (beta chain) comes out of a study of blood T cell repertoires in COVID-19. Study-wide background: The study drew acute and convalescent COVID-19 samples from the United States, Italy and Spain.

This table comes from immunoSEQ multiplex PCR, and its TCRdb copy is limited to in-frame clones, with some not included. Among some 210,000 clones listed, around 90% were seen once. The CDR3 runs 16 residues. CDR1 is KGHDR, CDR2 SFDVKD, per germline. The ends lost 5 bases at V and 6 bases at J; junction bases unmatched: 11. This chain uses TRBV24-1 with TRBJ2-2; TRBD1 agrees at 7 bases. The sample consisted of peripheral blood. This sequence was found in a man aged 30-40 years with acute or convalescent COVID-19. DNA for the CDR3: TGTGCCACCAGTGGCCCAGGGGGAAAGAGTGCCGGGGAGCTGTTTTTT. Its translation is CATSGPGGKSAGELFF.